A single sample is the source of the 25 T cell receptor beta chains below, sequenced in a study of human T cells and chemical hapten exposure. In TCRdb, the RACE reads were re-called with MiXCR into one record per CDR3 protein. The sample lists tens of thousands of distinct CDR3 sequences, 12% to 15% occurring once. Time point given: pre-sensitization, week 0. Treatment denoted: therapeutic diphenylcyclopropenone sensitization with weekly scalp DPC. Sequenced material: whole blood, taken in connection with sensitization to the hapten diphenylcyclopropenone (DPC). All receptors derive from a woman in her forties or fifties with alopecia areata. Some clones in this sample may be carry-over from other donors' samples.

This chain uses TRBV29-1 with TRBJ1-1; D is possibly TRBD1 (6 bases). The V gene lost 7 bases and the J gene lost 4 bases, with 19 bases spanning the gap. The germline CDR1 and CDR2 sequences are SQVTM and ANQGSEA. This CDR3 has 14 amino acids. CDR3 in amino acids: CSGTPGGYGTEAFF. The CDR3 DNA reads TGCAGCGGAACCCCGGGGGGCTACGGCACTGAAGCTTTCTTT.

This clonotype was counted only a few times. The CDR3 coding sequence is TGCAGTGCTAGAGAGGGGACTAGTGCTTACGAGCAGTACTTC. It encodes CSAREGTSAYEQYF. The V call is TRBV20-1, the J call TRBJ2-7, with 8 bases identical to TRBD2. Germline CDR1 is DFQATT and CDR2 is SNEGSKA (reference sequence). With V trimmed by 0 bases and J by 4 bases, 5 bases remained unmatched. The CDR3 runs 14 residues.

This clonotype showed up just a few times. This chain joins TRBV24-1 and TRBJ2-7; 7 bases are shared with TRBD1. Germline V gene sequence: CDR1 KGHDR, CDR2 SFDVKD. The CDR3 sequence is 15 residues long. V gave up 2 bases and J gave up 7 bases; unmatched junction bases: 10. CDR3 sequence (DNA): TGTGCCACCAGTGATTGGGACAGAATTCCATTGGAGCAGTACTTC. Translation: CATSDWDRIPLEQYF.

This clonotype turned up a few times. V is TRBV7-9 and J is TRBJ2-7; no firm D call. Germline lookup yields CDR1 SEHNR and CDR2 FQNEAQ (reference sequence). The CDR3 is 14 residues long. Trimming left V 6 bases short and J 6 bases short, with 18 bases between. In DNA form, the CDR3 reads TGTGCCAGCAGACCTATCGACCAACTGCGCGAGCAGTACTTC. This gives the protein CASRPIDQLREQYF.

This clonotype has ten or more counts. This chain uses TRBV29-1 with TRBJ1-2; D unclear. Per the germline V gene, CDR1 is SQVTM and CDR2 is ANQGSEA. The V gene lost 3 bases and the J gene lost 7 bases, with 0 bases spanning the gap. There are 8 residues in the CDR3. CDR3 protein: CSVDGYTF. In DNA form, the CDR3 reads TGCAGCGTTGATGGCTACACCTTC.

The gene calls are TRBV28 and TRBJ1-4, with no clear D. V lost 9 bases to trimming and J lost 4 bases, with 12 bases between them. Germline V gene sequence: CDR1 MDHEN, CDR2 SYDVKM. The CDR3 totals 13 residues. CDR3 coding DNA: TGTGCCAGTCTAATAAAGAGTAATGAAAAACTGTTTTTT. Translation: CASLIKSNEKLFF.

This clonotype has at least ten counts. The CDR3 coding sequence is TGTGCCAGCAGCTTAGCTGATAGCGGGCGGTACAATGAGCAGTTCTTC. It encodes CASSLADSGRYNEQFF. The chain uses TRBV7-9 and TRBJ2-1; 7 bases are a match to TRBD2. The J segment lost 4 bases and the V segment lost 0 bases, leaving 6 bases of the junction unmatched. Germline lookup yields CDR1 SEHNR and CDR2 FQNEAQ (reference sequence). The CDR3 has 16 amino acids.

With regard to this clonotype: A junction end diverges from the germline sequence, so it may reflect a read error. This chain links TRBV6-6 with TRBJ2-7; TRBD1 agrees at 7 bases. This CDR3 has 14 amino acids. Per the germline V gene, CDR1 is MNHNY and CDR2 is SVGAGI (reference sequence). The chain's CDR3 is CVSSRGGRAYEQYF. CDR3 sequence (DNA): TGTGTCAGCAGCCGAGGGGGCAGGGCCTACGAGCAGTACTTC.

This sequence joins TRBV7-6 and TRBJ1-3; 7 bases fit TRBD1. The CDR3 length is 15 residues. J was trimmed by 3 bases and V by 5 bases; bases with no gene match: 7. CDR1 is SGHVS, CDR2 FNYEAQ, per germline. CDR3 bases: TGTGCCAGCAGCGCGACAGGGTGGGATGGAAACACCATATATTTT. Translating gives CASSATGWDGNTIYF.

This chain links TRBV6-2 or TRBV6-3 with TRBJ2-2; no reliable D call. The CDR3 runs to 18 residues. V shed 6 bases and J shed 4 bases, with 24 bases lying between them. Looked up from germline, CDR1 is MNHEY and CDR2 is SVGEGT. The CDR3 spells CASSHSILWTRSTGELFF. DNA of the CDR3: TGTGCCAGCAGCCACTCGATCCTCTGGACCCGAAGCACCGGGGAGCTGTTTTTT.

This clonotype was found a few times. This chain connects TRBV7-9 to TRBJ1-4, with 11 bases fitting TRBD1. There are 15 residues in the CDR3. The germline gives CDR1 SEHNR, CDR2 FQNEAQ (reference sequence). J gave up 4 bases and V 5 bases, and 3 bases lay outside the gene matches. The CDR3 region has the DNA TGTGCCAGCAGCGGACAGGGGGCCGGTAATGAAAAACTGTTTTTT. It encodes CASSGQGAGNEKLFF.

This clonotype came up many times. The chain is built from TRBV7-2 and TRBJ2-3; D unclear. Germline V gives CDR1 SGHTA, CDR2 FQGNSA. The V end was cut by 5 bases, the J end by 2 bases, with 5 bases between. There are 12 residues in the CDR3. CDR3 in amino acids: CASSPYTDTQYF. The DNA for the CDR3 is TGTGCCAGCAGCCCGTACACAGATACGCAGTATTTT.

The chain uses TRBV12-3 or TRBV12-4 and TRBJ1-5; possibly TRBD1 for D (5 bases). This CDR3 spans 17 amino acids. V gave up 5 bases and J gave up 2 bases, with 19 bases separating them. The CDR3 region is CASSTKGGGIGNQPQHF. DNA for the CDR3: TGTGCCAGCAGTACGAAGGGTGGGGGAATCGGCAATCAGCCCCAGCATTTT.

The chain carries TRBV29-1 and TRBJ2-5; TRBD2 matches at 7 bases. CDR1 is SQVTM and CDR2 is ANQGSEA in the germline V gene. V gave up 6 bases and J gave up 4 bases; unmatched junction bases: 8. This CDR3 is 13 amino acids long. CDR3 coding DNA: TGCAGCGTAGAAAGCGGGGCGGGAGAGACCCAGTACTTC. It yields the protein CSVESGAGETQYF.

The CDR3 DNA follows: TGTGCCAGCAGCGTAGACGGGCGGATGGAAAAACTGTTTTTT. Residues: CASSVDGRMEKLFF. The chain couples TRBV7-2 to TRBJ1-4; D gene uncertain. The CDR3 consists of 14 residues. The V and J ends lost 5 bases and 8 bases respectively, with 15 bases between them. Germline V gives CDR1 SGHTA, CDR2 FQGNSA.

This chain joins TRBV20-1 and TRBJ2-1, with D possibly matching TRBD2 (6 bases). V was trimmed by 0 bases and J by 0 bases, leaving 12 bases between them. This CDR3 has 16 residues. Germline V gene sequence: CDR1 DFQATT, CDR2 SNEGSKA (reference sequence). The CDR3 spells CSARDHGGSSYNEQFF. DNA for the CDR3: TGCAGTGCTAGAGATCACGGGGGAAGCTCCTACAATGAGCAGTTCTTC.

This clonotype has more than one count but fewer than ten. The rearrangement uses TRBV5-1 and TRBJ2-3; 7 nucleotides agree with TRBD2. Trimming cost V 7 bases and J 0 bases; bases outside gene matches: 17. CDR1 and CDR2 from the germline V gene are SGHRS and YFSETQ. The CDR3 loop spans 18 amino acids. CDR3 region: CASRKLAPSGGSTDTQYF. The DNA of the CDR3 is TGCGCCAGCCGCAAACTCGCACCTAGCGGAGGAAGCACAGATACGCAGTATTTT. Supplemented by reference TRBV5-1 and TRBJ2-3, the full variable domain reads KAGVTQTPRYLIKTRGQQVTLSCSPISGHRSVSWYQQTPGQGLQFLFEYFSETQRNKGNFPGRFSGRQFSNSRSEMNVSTLELGDSALYLCASRKLAPSGGSTDTQYFGPGTRLTVL.

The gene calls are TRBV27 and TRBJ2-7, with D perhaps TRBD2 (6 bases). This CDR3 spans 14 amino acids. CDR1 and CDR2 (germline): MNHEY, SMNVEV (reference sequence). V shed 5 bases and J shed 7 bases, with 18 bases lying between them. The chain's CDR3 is CASSLYWDFGEQYF. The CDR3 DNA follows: TGTGCCAGCAGTCTATACTGGGACTTCGGGGAGCAGTACTTC.

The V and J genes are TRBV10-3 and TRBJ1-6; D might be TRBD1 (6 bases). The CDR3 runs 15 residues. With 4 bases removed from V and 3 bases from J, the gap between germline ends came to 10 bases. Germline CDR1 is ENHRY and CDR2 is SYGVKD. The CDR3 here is CAISVGGNYNSPLHF. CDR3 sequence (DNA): TGTGCCATCAGTGTAGGGGGGAACTATAATTCACCCCTCCACTTT.

CDR3 in amino acids: CASSLVVAGSRTDTQYF. Here the CDR3 DNA reads TGTGCCAGCAGCTTGGTGGTAGCGGGGTCGCGCACAGATACGCAGTATTTT. This chain connects TRBV5-5 to TRBJ2-3; 8 nucleotides line up with TRBD2. This CDR3 spans 17 amino acids. V shed 0 bases and J 1 base; nucleotides not matched to a gene: 7. Germline CDR1 is SGHKS and CDR2 is YYEKEE (reference sequence).

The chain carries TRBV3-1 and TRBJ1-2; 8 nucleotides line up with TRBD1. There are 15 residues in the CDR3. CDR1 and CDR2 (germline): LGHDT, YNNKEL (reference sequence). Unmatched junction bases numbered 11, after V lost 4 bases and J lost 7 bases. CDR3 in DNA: TGTGCCAGCAGCCTCACCGATCAGGGGGCGGTTGGCTACACCTTC. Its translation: CASSLTDQGAVGYTF.

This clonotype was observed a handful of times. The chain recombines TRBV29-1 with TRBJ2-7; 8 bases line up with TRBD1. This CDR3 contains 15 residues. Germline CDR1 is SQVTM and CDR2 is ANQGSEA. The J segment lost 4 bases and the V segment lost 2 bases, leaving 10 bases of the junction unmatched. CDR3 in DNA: TGCAGCGTTGAATCTGGCCAGGGGGCGCTGTACGAGCAGTACTTC. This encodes CSVESGQGALYEQYF.

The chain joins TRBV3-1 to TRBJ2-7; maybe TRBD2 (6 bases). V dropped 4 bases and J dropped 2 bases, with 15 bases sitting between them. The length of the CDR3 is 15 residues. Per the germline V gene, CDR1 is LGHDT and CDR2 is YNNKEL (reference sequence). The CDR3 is CASSRPLASPYEQYF. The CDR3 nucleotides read TGTGCCAGCAGCCGACCTCTAGCGTCTCCCTACGAGCAGTACTTC.

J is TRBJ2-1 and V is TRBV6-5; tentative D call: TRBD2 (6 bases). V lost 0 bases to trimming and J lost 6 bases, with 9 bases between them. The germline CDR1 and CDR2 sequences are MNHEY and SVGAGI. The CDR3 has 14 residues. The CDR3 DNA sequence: TGTGCCAGCAGTTACTCTCCTAGCGTCAATGAGCAGTTCTTC. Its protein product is CASSYSPSVNEQFF.

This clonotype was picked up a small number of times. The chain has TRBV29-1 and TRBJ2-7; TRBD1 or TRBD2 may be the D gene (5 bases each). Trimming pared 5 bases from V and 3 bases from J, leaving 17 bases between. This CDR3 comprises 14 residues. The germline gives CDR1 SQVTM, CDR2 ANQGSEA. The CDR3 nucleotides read TGCAGCGTTTTATCGGGGACCGACAACTACGAGCAGTACTTC. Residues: CSVLSGTDNYEQYF.